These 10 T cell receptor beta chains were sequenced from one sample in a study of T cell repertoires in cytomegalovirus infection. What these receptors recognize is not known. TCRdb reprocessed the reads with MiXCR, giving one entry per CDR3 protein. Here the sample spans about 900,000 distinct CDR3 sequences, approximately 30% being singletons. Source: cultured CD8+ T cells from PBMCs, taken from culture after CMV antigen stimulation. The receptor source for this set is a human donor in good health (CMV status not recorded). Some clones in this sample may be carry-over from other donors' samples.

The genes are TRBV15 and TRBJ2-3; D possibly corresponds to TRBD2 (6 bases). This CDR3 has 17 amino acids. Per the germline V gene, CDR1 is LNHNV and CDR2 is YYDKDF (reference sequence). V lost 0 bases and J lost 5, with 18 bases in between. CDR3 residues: CATSREKWRGAKDTQYF. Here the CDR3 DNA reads TGTGCCACCAGCAGAGAGAAATGGCGGGGAGCGAAAGATACGCAGTATTTT.

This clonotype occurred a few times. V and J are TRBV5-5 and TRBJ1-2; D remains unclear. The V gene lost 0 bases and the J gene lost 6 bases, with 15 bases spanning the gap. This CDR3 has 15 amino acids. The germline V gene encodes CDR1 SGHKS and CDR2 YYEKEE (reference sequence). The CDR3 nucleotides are TGTGCCAGCAGCTTGGCCAAACGGCCTGTCGATGGCTACACCTTC. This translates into CASSLAKRPVDGYTF.

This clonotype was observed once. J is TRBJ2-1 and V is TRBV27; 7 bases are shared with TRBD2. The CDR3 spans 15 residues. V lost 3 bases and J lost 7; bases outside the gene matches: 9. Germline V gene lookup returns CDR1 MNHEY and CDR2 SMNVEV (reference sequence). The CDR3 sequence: CASSFHRDYQNEQFF. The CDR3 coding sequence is TGTGCCAGCAGTTTTCACCGGGACTATCAAAATGAGCAGTTCTTC.

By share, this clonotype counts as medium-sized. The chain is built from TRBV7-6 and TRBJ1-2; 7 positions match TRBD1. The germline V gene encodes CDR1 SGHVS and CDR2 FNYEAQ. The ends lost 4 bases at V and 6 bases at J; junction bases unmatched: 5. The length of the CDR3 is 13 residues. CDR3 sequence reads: CASSSHTGDGYTF. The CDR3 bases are TGTGCCAGCAGCTCCCACACAGGGGATGGCTACACCTTC.

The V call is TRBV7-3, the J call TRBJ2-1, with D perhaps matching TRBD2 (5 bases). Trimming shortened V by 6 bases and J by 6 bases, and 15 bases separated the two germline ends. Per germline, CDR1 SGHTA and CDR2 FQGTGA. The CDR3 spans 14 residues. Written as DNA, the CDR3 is TGTGCCAGCAGTTGGGGTTTAGGAGGCAATGAGCAGTTCTTC. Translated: CASSWGLGGNEQFF. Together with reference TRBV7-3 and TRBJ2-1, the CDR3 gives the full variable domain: GAGVSQTPSNKVTEKGKYVELRCDPISGHTALYWYRQSLGQGPEFLIYFQGTGAADDSGLPNDRFFAVRPEGSVSTLKIQRTERGDSAVYLCASSWGLGGNEQFFGPGTRLTVL.

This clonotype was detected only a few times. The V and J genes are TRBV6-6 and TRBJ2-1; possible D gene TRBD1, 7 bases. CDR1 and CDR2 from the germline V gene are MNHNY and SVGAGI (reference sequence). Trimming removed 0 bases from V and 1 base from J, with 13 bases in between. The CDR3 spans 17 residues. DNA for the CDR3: TGTGCCAGCAGTTACTCGGAGGGGGCCCAATCCTACAATGAGCAGTTCTTC. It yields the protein CASSYSEGAQSYNEQFF.

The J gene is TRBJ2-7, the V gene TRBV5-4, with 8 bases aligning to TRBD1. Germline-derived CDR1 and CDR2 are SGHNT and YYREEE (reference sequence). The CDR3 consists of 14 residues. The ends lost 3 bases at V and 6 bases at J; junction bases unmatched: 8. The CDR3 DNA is TGTGCCAGCAGCTATGGACAGGGTAAATCCGAGCAGTACTTC. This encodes CASSYGQGKSEQYF.

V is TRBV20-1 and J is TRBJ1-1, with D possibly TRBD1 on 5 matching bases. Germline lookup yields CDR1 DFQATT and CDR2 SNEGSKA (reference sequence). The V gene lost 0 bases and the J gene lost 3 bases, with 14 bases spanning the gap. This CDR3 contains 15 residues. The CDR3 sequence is CSARDLKGMDTEAFF. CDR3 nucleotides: TGCAGTGCTAGAGATCTAAAGGGGATGGACACTGAAGCTTTCTTT.

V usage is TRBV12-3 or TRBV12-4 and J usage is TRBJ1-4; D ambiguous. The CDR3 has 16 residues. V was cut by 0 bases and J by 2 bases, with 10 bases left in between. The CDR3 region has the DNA TGTGCCAGCAGTTTAGCGGCAGCGGGGACTAATGAAAAACTGTTTTTT. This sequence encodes CASSLAAAGTNEKLFF.

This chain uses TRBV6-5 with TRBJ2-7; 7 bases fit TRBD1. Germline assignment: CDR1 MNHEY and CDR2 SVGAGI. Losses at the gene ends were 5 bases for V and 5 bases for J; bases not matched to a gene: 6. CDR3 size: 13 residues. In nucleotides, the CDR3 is TGTGCCAGCAGTCCGACAGGGTTCCACGAGCAGTACTTC. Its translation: CASSPTGFHEQYF.